The 25 T cell receptor beta chains below were found in one sample sequenced in a study of T cell responses to AZD1222 COVID-19 vaccine. Clones were read by immunoSEQ multiplex PCR, and TCRdb kept only the in-frame ones, dropping some. The repertoire consists of 150,000 or so clones, with 70% to 90% occurring once and the leading ten covering approximately 8%. Specimen: peripheral blood, collected on day 0 of AZD1222 vaccination. These receptors came from an adult in good health.

The V call is TRBV20-1, the J call TRBJ1-2; D gene uncertain. Germline V gives CDR1 DFQATT, CDR2 SNEGSKA (reference sequence). Deletions cut 6 bases from V and 5 bases from J, with 10 bases between. The CDR3 has 11 residues. Here the CDR3 DNA reads TGCAGTGCCGGATCCGTTTATGGCTACACCTTC. Protein product: CSAGSVYGYTF.

The rearrangement uses TRBV11-2 and TRBJ2-7; D possibly matches TRBD1 or TRBD2 (6 bases each). The CDR3 totals 14 residues. Trimming cost V 1 base and J 2 bases, with 9 bases left between them. The germline gives CDR1 SGHAT, CDR2 FQNNGV. The chain's CDR3 is CASSLAGAPYEQYF. CDR3 coding DNA: TGTGCCAGCAGCTTAGCGGGGGCCCCCTACGAGCAGTACTTC.

V gene TRBV5-4 combines with J gene TRBJ1-1; no definite D call. V lost 1 base to trimming and J lost 7 bases, with 8 bases between them. The CDR3 has 12 amino acids. Germline loops: CDR1 SGHNT, CDR2 YYREEE (reference sequence). The CDR3 spells CASSLSTDEAFF. In DNA, the CDR3 is TGTGCCAGCAGCTTGTCGACCGATGAAGCTTTCTTT. Variable domain in full (rest from reference TRBV5-4 and TRBJ1-1): ETGVTQSPTHLIKTRGQQVTLRCSSQSGHNTVSWYQQALGQGPQFIFQYYREEENGRGNFPPRFSGLQFPNYSSELNVNALELDDSALYLCASSLSTDEAFFGQGTRLTVV.

The genes are TRBV9 and TRBJ1-5; D might be TRBD1 (5 bases). Germline-derived CDR1 and CDR2 are SGDLS and YYNGEE. V shed 0 bases and J shed 5 bases, with 9 bases lying between them. The CDR3 spans 14 residues. In DNA, the CDR3 is TGTGCCAGCAGCGTAGGACAGATGGATCAGCCCCAGCATTTT. As protein: CASSVGQMDQPQHF.

V and J are TRBV18 and TRBJ1-1; 10 nucleotides match TRBD1. The germline CDR1 and CDR2 sequences are KGHSH and LQKENI. This CDR3 comprises 15 residues. After removal of 3 bases from V and 5 bases from J, the junction contained 6 bases not matched to a gene. The CDR3 sequence is CASSPKDRGRTEAFF. CDR3 DNA sequence: TGTGCCAGCTCACCTAAGGACAGGGGGAGGACTGAAGCTTTCTTT.

CDR3 sequence reads: CSATIRGYTF. CDR3 bases: TGCAGTGCTACCATAAGGGGCTACACCTTC. The gene calls are TRBV20-1 and TRBJ1-2, with D uncertain. Between the trimmed V and J ends, which lost 4 bases and 8 bases, there was a span of 8 bases. CDR1 DFQATT and CDR2 SNEGSKA come from the germline V gene (reference sequence). The CDR3 spans 10 residues.

This rearrangement joins TRBV19 to TRBJ1-5; TRBD1 might be the D (6 bases). V lost 4 bases to trimming and J lost 2 bases, with 12 bases between them. In germline, CDR1 is LNHDA, CDR2 SQIVND (reference sequence). CDR3 size: 15 residues. The CDR3 reads CASSNRQVRNQPQHF. The CDR3 DNA is TGTGCCAGTAGTAACCGACAGGTCCGCAATCAGCCCCAGCATTTT.

The V call is TRBV15, the J call TRBJ2-3; 9 nucleotides agree with TRBD2. The CDR3 contains 15 residues. Trimming cost V 3 bases and J 1 base; bases outside gene matches: 2. Germline V lookup: CDR1 LNHNV, CDR2 YYDKDF (reference sequence). CDR3 protein: CATSSASGGTDTQYF. The CDR3 region has the DNA TGTGCCACCAGCAGCGCTAGCGGGGGCACAGATACGCAGTATTTT.

The chain links TRBV5-1 to TRBJ2-2; D possibly corresponds to TRBD2 (6 bases). Germline loops: CDR1 SGHRS, CDR2 YFSETQ. Trimming shortened V by 2 bases and J by 4 bases, and 12 bases separated the two germline ends. The CDR3 totals 15 residues. CDR3 residues: CASSFPGSGTGELFF. The DNA for the CDR3 is TGCGCCAGCAGCTTCCCCGGGAGTGGCACCGGGGAGCTGTTTTTT.

The chain carries TRBV28 and TRBJ2-7; D gene ambiguous. This CDR3 has 13 residues. The V end lost 6 bases, the J end lost 7 bases, and 16 bases lay between the germline ends. The V gene's germline CDR1 is MDHEN and CDR2 SYDVKM. The CDR3 DNA reads TGTGCCAGCAGCCGCGACTCCACGGGTGAGCAGTACTTC. Encoded protein: CASSRDSTGEQYF.

The J gene is TRBJ1-6, the V gene TRBV18; D may be TRBD1 (5 bases). This CDR3 has 13 residues. With 2 bases removed from V and 8 bases from J, the gap between germline ends came to 7 bases. Germline V CDR1 and CDR2: KGHSH, LQKENI. CDR3 in amino acids: CASSPGGDSPLHF. DNA of the CDR3: TGTGCCAGCTCACCAGGGGGAGATTCACCCCTCCACTTT.

The CDR3 is CASSLGRVRGRGFETQYF. For the CDR3, the DNA is TGTGCCAGCAGCTTAGGGCGGGTCCGGGGGCGCGGGTTTGAGACCCAGTACTTC. This sequence joins TRBV7-6 and TRBJ2-5; D possibly matches TRBD1 or TRBD2 (6 bases each). CDR3 size: 18 residues. The germline V gene encodes CDR1 SGHVS and CDR2 FNYEAQ. Trimming removed 1 base at V and 5 bases at J, with 23 bases between.

The sample holds one count of this clone. The chain uses TRBV5-6 and TRBJ1-5, with D tentatively TRBD1 (6 bases). The V gene lost 4 bases and the J gene lost 5 bases, with 16 bases spanning the gap. Germline loops: CDR1 SGHDT, CDR2 YYEEEE. CDR3 size: 15 residues. The CDR3 DNA reads TGTGCCAGCAGCCCCCTAGGGGGGATCGATCAGCCCCAGCATTTT. Amino acid sequence: CASSPLGGIDQPQHF.

The V and J genes are TRBV19 and TRBJ2-7, with 7 bases fitting TRBD2. In germline, CDR1 is LNHDA, CDR2 SQIVND (reference sequence). The junction had 5 bases not matched to a gene; V was cut back by 3 bases and J by 0 bases. The CDR3 runs to 15 residues. The CDR3 DNA is TGTGCCAGTAGTATTTTGGGCGGGAGCTCCTACGAGCAGTACTTC. As protein: CASSILGGSSYEQYF.

This rearrangement joins TRBV5-4 to TRBJ1-2; 9 bases are a match to TRBD1. J gave up 6 bases and V 4 bases, and 10 bases lay outside the gene matches. This CDR3 comprises 15 residues. Germline V gene sequence: CDR1 SGHNT, CDR2 YYREEE (reference sequence). The CDR3: CASSPLDRGRNGYTF. CDR3 sequence (DNA): TGTGCCAGCAGCCCCCTGGACAGGGGAAGAAATGGCTACACCTTC.

This rearrangement joins TRBV2 to TRBJ1-5; a possible D gene is TRBD1 (5 bases). This CDR3 is built from 15 residues. CDR1 is SNHLY, CDR2 FYNNEI, per germline. Deletions cut 6 bases from V and 3 bases from J, with 15 bases between. The CDR3 DNA sequence: TGTGCCAGCAGGGGGGGTTGGACCGCCAATCAGCCCCAGCATTTT. Protein: CASRGGWTANQPQHF. The whole variable domain, remainder taken from reference TRBV2 and TRBJ1-5, is EPEVTQTPSHQVTQMGQEVILRCVPISNHLYFYWYRQILGQKVEFLVSFYNNEISEKSEIFDDQFSVERPDGSNFTLKIRSTKLEDSAMYFCASRGGWTANQPQHFGDGTRLSIL.

The CDR3 reads CASNTPDAIYEQYF. The CDR3 region has the DNA TGTGCCTCCAATACCCCGGACGCGATCTACGAGCAGTACTTC. This chain connects TRBV19 to TRBJ2-7; D remains unclear. Germline V gene data show CDR1 as LNHDA and CDR2 as SQIVND (reference sequence). V was pared by 11 bases and J by 3 bases, with 20 bases between. The CDR3 is 14 residues long.

This CDR3 is CSVETRVTETQYF. The DNA for the CDR3 is TGCAGCGTTGAAACCAGGGTGACAGAGACCCAGTACTTC. The genes are TRBV29-1 and TRBJ2-5; D may be TRBD1 (5 bases). With 2 bases removed from V and 4 bases from J, the gap between germline ends came to 11 bases. The CDR3 has 13 amino acids. The germline V gene encodes CDR1 SQVTM and CDR2 ANQGSEA.

The rearrangement uses TRBV20-1 and TRBJ2-3; D is unresolved. Deletions cut 6 bases from V and 5 bases from J, with 6 bases between. The CDR3 runs to 10 residues. In germline, CDR1 is DFQATT, CDR2 SNEGSKA (reference sequence). The CDR3 loop is CSATKDTQYF. CDR3 DNA sequence: TGCAGTGCGACAAAAGATACGCAGTATTTT.

The rearrangement links TRBV10-1 to TRBJ2-2; D is perhaps TRBD2 (5 bases). V lost 1 base and J lost 7, with 19 bases in between. This CDR3 is built from 17 residues. Germline values: CDR1 WNHNN, CDR2 SYGVQD (reference sequence). In nucleotides, the CDR3 is TGCGCCAGCAGTGAGTGGGCTCTAGCCGACACGGGCGGGGAGCTGTTTTTT. Protein sequence: CASSEWALADTGGELFF.

J is TRBJ1-4 and V is TRBV3-1 (or the pseudogene TRBV3-2), with unresolved D. Germline V gene sequence: CDR1 LGHDT, CDR2 YNNKEL (reference sequence). V lost 7 bases, J lost 8 bases, and 20 bases lay in between. This CDR3 contains 15 residues. The DNA of the CDR3 is TGTGCCAGCACTAATAAAGCGGGTTTAGGAGAAAAACTGTTTTTT. Translated: CASTNKAGLGEKLFF.

The V gene is TRBV18, the J gene TRBJ1-2, with 8 bases lining up with TRBD1. The CDR3 is 15 residues long. CDR1 and CDR2 from the germline V gene are KGHSH and LQKENI. V was pared by 0 bases and J by 2 bases, with 2 bases of the junction left unmatched. The CDR3 spells CASSPPGQGNYGYTF. CDR3 bases: TGTGCCAGCTCACCACCCGGACAGGGAAACTATGGCTACACCTTC.

The V call is TRBV5-1, the J call TRBJ1-3, with D hard to call. Trimming took off 4 bases at V and 2 bases at J, with 10 bases between the two ends. The CDR3 contains 14 residues. CDR1 is SGHRS, CDR2 YFSETQ, per germline. The CDR3 sequence: CASSPDTTGNTIYF. As DNA, the CDR3 is TGCGCCAGCAGCCCTGACACGACTGGAAACACCATATATTTT.

The J gene is TRBJ1-3, the V gene TRBV5-1, with no clear D. Germline V CDR1 and CDR2: SGHRS, YFSETQ. V gave up 3 bases and J gave up 4 bases, with 11 bases separating them. The CDR3 is 14 amino acids. The chain's CDR3 is CASSSDGLGNTIYF. The CDR3 DNA sequence: TGCGCCAGCAGCTCGGATGGGTTGGGAAACACCATATATTTT. The full variable domain, with the rest looked up from reference TRBV5-1 and TRBJ1-3, is KAGVTQTPRYLIKTRGQQVTLSCSPISGHRSVSWYQQTPGQGLQFLFEYFSETQRNKGNFPGRFSGRQFSNSRSEMNVSTLELGDSALYLCASSSDGLGNTIYFGEGSWLTVV.

This rearrangement joins TRBV12-3 or TRBV12-4 to TRBJ2-3; 7 bases match TRBD2. The trim removed 10 bases at V and 6 bases at J, leaving 10 bases unmatched. The CDR3 is 13 residues long. This CDR3 reads CATRRGVSDTQYF. CDR3 nucleotide sequence: TGTGCCACCCGACGGGGGGTTTCGGATACGCAGTATTTT.